These 25 T cell receptor beta chains were sequenced from one sample in a study of cytomegalovirus exposure and HLA in healthy donors. The table came from immunoSEQ multiplex PCR; TCRdb's copy has only in-frame clones and leaves some out. The sample includes 150,000 to 160,000 clones, 70% to 90% seen only once; the top ten take around 22%. The sequenced sample was PBMCs. The receptors come from a man aged 18 to 29 in good health and CMV-seropositive.

The chain employs TRBV25-1 and TRBJ2-2; tentative D call: TRBD2 (6 bases). The ends were cut back, 4 bases at V and 0 bases at J, with 9 bases in the middle. Germline values: CDR1 MGHDK, CDR2 SYGVNS. This CDR3 contains 15 residues. CDR3 in amino acids: CASSAGLTNTGELFF. CDR3 nucleotides: TGTGCCAGCAGTGCTGGACTAACGAACACCGGGGAGCTGTTTTTT.

The chain has TRBV7-9 and TRBJ2-7; D is possibly TRBD1 (6 bases). CDR1 and CDR2 (germline): SEHNR, FQNEAQ (reference sequence). The CDR3 is 14 residues long. The V end was cut by 1 base, the J end by 3 bases, with 10 bases between. The CDR3 bases are TGTGCCAGCAGCTTAGTTTCAGGGGACTACGAGCAGTACTTC. This codes for CASSLVSGDYEQYF.

The chain links TRBV7-3 to TRBJ2-2; D perhaps matches TRBD2 (6 bases). The germline gives CDR1 SGHTA, CDR2 FQGTGA. The CDR3 totals 15 residues. V lost 2 bases to trimming and J lost 1 base, with 8 bases between them. The CDR3 nucleotides are TGTGCCAGCAGCTTAGCGGGGTTGAACACCGGGGAGCTGTTTTTT. Residues: CASSLAGLNTGELFF.

The gene calls are TRBV5-4 and TRBJ1-2; possible D gene TRBD1, 6 bases. The CDR3 sequence is 13 residues long. V lost 2 bases and J lost 4, with 9 bases in between. Germline values: CDR1 SGHNT, CDR2 YYREEE (reference sequence). CDR3 protein: CASSLTGLYGYTF. CDR3 nucleotides: TGTGCCAGCAGCTTAACAGGGCTCTATGGCTACACCTTC.

The chain uses TRBV7-7 and TRBJ2-7, with no clear D. The length of the CDR3 is 13 residues. V lost 2 bases and J 6 bases, leaving 11 bases between the germline ends. Per germline, CDR1 SSHAT and CDR2 FNYEAQ (reference sequence). The CDR3 bases are TGTGCCAGCAGCTTATCGGTTGCAGGCGAGCAGTACTTC. Translating gives CASSLSVAGEQYF.

V and J are TRBV29-1 and TRBJ1-1, with 7 bases matching TRBD1. The length of the CDR3 is 13 residues. The germline V gene has CDR1 SQVTM and CDR2 ANQGSEA. J gave up 0 bases and V 7 bases, and 5 bases lay outside the gene matches. Here the CDR3 DNA reads TGCAGCGGTACAGGGGCCGTGAACACTGAAGCTTTCTTT. Translating it yields CSGTGAVNTEAFF.

The J gene is TRBJ1-2, the V gene TRBV28; 9 nucleotides agree with TRBD1. The germline gives CDR1 MDHEN, CDR2 SYDVKM. This CDR3 has 15 residues. Losses at the gene ends were 5 bases for V and 4 bases for J; bases not matched to a gene: 8. This CDR3 is CASSRQGGGGYGYTF. CDR3 coding DNA: TGTGCCAGCAGTCGACAGGGGGGAGGAGGCTATGGCTACACCTTC.

J is TRBJ1-2 and V is TRBV6-5; 8 bases match TRBD1. Looked up from germline, CDR1 is MNHEY and CDR2 is SVGAGI. The CDR3 runs 15 residues. J lost 6 bases, V lost 0 bases, and 6 bases had no gene match. The CDR3 loop reads CASSYSFTGGDGYTF. The CDR3 DNA reads as TGTGCCAGCAGTTACTCTTTTACAGGGGGGGATGGCTACACCTTC.

This clone was detected only once. CDR3 DNA: TGTGCCAGCAGCGGGGGACAGAGCAATCAGCCCCAGCATTTT. Amino acids: CASSGGQSNQPQHF. The V call is TRBV7-2, the J call TRBJ1-5; TRBD1 matches at 7 bases. The germline V gene encodes CDR1 SGHTA and CDR2 FQGNSA. The CDR3 loop spans 14 amino acids. V trimming: 5 bases; J trimming: 1 base; junction bases outside the gene matches: 2.

The chain uses TRBV19 and TRBJ1-1, with D unclear. The CDR3 sequence is 17 residues long. V lost 3 bases, J lost 1 base, and 18 bases lay in between. Germline lookup yields CDR1 LNHDA and CDR2 SQIVND (reference sequence). For the CDR3, the DNA is TGTGCCAGTAGTATCCGCCCGGAGAGGACTAGGAACACTGAAGCTTTCTTT. It codes for CASSIRPERTRNTEAFF.

V and J are TRBV9 and TRBJ2-1; TRBD2 is a possible D gene (5 bases). Trimming stripped 0 bases from V and 7 bases from J, with 8 bases between. Germline V gene sequence: CDR1 SGDLS, CDR2 YYNGEE. This CDR3 contains 13 residues. The CDR3 DNA sequence: TGTGCCAGCAGCGTAGTGCCGGGGAATGAGCAGTTCTTC. It encodes CASSVVPGNEQFF.

V usage is TRBV5-6 and J usage is TRBJ2-6; the D is unclear. With 0 bases removed from V and 1 base from J, the gap between germline ends came to 5 bases. CDR3 length: 15 amino acids. Germline V gene lookup returns CDR1 SGHDT and CDR2 YYEEEE. CDR3 coding DNA: TGTGCCAGCAGCTTGGTTCAGTCTGGGGCCAACGTCCTGACTTTC. It is translated as CASSLVQSGANVLTF.

This chain connects TRBV29-1 to TRBJ1-4; 8 nucleotides line up with TRBD1. In germline, CDR1 is SQVTM, CDR2 ANQGSEA. The trim removed 7 bases at V and 8 bases at J, leaving 9 bases unmatched. CDR3 length: 13 amino acids. The CDR3, as DNA: TGCAGCGCATTGGACAGGGCGGGGGAAAAACTGTTTTTT. The encoded protein is CSALDRAGEKLFF.

CDR3 region: CASSVLAGPTDTQYF. As DNA, the CDR3 is TGTGCCAGCAGCGTCCTAGCGGGGCCCACAGATACGCAGTATTTT. The V call is TRBV9, the J call TRBJ2-3; the match to TRBD2 covers 9 bases. V lost 2 bases, J lost 2 bases, and 3 bases stayed unmatched. This CDR3 contains 15 residues. Germline V gene data show CDR1 as SGDLS and CDR2 as YYNGEE.

The rearrangement links TRBV6-5 to TRBJ2-1; 9 nucleotides agree with TRBD1. J was trimmed by 1 base and V by 6 bases; bases with no gene match: 4. Looked up from germline, CDR1 is MNHEY and CDR2 is SVGAGI. CDR3 length equals 15 residues. The CDR3 nucleotides are TGTGCCAGCAGCCCTGACAGGGGGTCCTACAATGAGCAGTTCTTC. It specifies CASSPDRGSYNEQFF.

V gene TRBV2 combines with J gene TRBJ2-5; 7 bases are shared with TRBD2. The CDR3 has 12 residues. The germline V gene encodes CDR1 SNHLY and CDR2 FYNNEI. The junction had 5 bases not matched to a gene; V was cut back by 6 bases and J by 7 bases. CDR3 amino acids: CASRLGLGTQYF. The CDR3 region has the DNA TGTGCCAGCAGACTCGGACTAGGGACCCAGTACTTC.

This clone was detected only once. The genes are TRBV10-2 and TRBJ1-1, with 7 bases identical to TRBD1. CDR1 is WSHSY, CDR2 SAAADI, per germline. This CDR3 spans 13 amino acids. V gave up 7 bases and J gave up 5 bases; unmatched junction bases: 7. Written as DNA, the CDR3 is TGCGCCAGCACCGCGTCAGGGGGGACTGAAGCTTTCTTT. This codes for CASTASGGTEAFF.

CDR3 region: CASSVGSGRATNEQFF. CDR3 DNA: TGTGCCAGCAGCGTAGGTTCCGGGAGGGCTACAAATGAGCAGTTCTTC. The chain combines TRBV9 with TRBJ2-1, with 8 nucleotides matching TRBD2. This CDR3 comprises 16 residues. Germline trimming cut 0 bases from V and 7 bases from J; bases unmatched to any gene: 9. CDR1 is SGDLS and CDR2 is YYNGEE in the germline V gene.

This clone was seen once. The chain employs TRBV10-3 and TRBJ1-5; D is perhaps TRBD1 (5 bases). The CDR3 spans 14 residues. From germline, CDR1 is ENHRY and CDR2 SYGVKD. Between the trimmed V and J ends, which lost 6 bases and 3 bases, there was a span of 12 bases. CDR3 in DNA: TGTGCCATCAGCGTTGGACAAGACAATCAGCCCCAGCATTTT. Protein: CAISVGQDNQPQHF.

This clone was observed a handful of times. This chain connects TRBV7-9 to TRBJ1-2; tentative D call: TRBD1 (6 bases). Looked up from germline, CDR1 is SEHNR and CDR2 is FQNEAQ (reference sequence). With 5 bases removed from V and 7 bases from J, the gap between germline ends came to 14 bases. This CDR3 is built from 13 residues. In DNA, the CDR3 is TGTGCCAGCAGCCCCACAGGGAAGCGTGGCTACACCTTC. Translation gives CASSPTGKRGYTF.

The V call is TRBV30, the J call TRBJ2-7; 8 positions agree with TRBD2. The CDR3 totals 14 residues. V gave up 2 bases and J gave up 4 bases; unmatched junction bases: 7. Germline CDR1 is GTSNPN and CDR2 is SVGIG (reference sequence). The CDR3 region is CAWSKGTRPYEQYF. The CDR3 nucleotides read TGTGCCTGGAGTAAGGGGACTAGGCCGTACGAGCAGTACTTC.

This clone was seen just once. V and J are TRBV7-9 and TRBJ2-3, with D tentatively TRBD2 (7 bases). Trimming left V 2 bases short and J 5 bases short, with 14 bases between. The CDR3 contains 15 residues. CDR1 is SEHNR and CDR2 is FQNEAQ in the germline V gene (reference sequence). CDR3 DNA sequence: TGTGCCAGCAGCTTAACGGGGGGCGCGGAAGATACGCAGTATTTT. It translates to CASSLTGGAEDTQYF.

This clone was detected once. The CDR3 region is CASSLNTGELFF. In DNA, the CDR3 is TGTGCCAGCAGCCTGAACACCGGGGAGCTGTTTTTT. The chain couples TRBV7-9 to TRBJ2-2; no clear D. The germline V and J ends were trimmed by 5 bases and 1 base, with 2 bases remaining between them. The CDR3 runs to 12 residues. The germline V gene encodes CDR1 SEHNR and CDR2 FQNEAQ (reference sequence).

CDR3 sequence reads: CASSPLGQAYEQYF. DNA for the CDR3: TGTGCCAGCAGTCCCCTGGGACAGGCCTACGAGCAGTACTTC. V usage is TRBV6-5 and J usage is TRBJ2-7; 8 bases match TRBD1. Looked up from germline, CDR1 is MNHEY and CDR2 is SVGAGI. The CDR3 spans 14 residues. V dropped 5 bases and J dropped 2; count of bases not matched to a gene: 5.

The chain combines TRBV9 with TRBJ2-1; possible D gene TRBD2, 6 bases. This CDR3 comprises 12 residues. In germline, CDR1 is SGDLS, CDR2 YYNGEE. Trimming took off 1 base at V and 10 bases at J, with 9 bases between the two ends. The CDR3 loop is CASSVMGGEQFF. CDR3 DNA: TGTGCCAGCAGCGTAATGGGGGGAGAGCAGTTCTTC.